This T cell receptor beta chain was recorded in a study of molecular identifiers for immune sequencing clone quantification. Study background: The replicates split RNA from about 19,000 or 110,000 naive CD8 cells five ways and sequenced four.

Libraries used about 19,000 to 1,000,000 sorted naive CD8 T cells and 10%, 30% or 50% RNA input. MiXCR, run by TCRdb on the PCR reads, gives a single entry per CDR3 protein. The sample includes tens of thousands of distinct CDR3 sequences, roughly 23% seen only once; the top ten take approximately 1%. The sequence came from a human donor in good health. Some libraries in this study had Jurkat cell RNA spiked in. Sequenced material: naive CD8+ T cells from blood, with Jurkat cell RNA spiked in. The sample's subset: FACS-sorted CD8+CD4-CCR7+CD45RA+ naive T cells.

In DNA form, the CDR3 reads TGCAGTGCTAGAGATCCGGAGGGGTTTGGCTACACCTTC. Protein sequence: CSARDPEGFGYTF. The chain carries TRBV20-1 and TRBJ1-2, with D perhaps matching TRBD1 (5 bases). Germline CDR1 and CDR2: DFQATT and SNEGSKA (reference sequence). This CDR3 is built from 13 residues. The V and J ends lost 0 bases and 7 bases respectively, with 12 bases between them.